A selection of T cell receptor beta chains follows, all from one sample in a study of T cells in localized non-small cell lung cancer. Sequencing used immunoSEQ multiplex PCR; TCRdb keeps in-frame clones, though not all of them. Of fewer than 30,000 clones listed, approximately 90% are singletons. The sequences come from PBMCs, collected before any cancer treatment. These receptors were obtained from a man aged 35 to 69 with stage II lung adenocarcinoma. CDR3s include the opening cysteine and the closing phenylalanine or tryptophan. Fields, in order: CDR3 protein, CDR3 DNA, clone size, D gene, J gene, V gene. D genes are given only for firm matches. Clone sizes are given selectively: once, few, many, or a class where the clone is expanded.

CDR3 protein: CASRGQGDMHEQYF
CDR3 DNA: TGTGCCAGTAGAGGACAGGGGGATATGCACGAGCAGTACTTC
clone size: NA
D gene: TRBD1
J gene: TRBJ2-7
V gene: TRBV19

CDR3 protein: CASSLQTPSSGNTIYF
CDR3 DNA: TGTGCCAGCAGCTTACAGACACCGTCCTCTGGAAACACCATATATTTT
clone size: NA
D gene: NA
J gene: TRBJ1-3
V gene: TRBV7-9

CDR3 protein: CASSLGGSPLHF
CDR3 DNA: TGTGCCAGCAGCTTAGGGGGCTCACCCCTCCACTTT
clone size: once
D gene: NA
J gene: TRBJ1-6
V gene: TRBV7-9

CDR3 protein: CASSPRPRVGINEQFF
CDR3 DNA: TGTGCCAGCAGCCCACGCCCGCGGGTGGGAATCAATGAGCAGTTCTTC
clone size: NA
D gene: NA
J gene: TRBJ2-1
V gene: TRBV7-9

CDR3 protein: CASSQSYQGPLNYGYTF
CDR3 DNA: TGCGCCAGCAGTCAATCCTACCAGGGGCCTTTAAACTATGGCTACACCTTC
clone size: NA
D gene: NA
J gene: TRBJ1-2
V gene: TRBV23-1

CDR3 protein: CASSGGLYEQYF
CDR3 DNA: TGTGCCAGCAGTGGGGGACTCTACGAGCAGTACTTC
clone size: NA
D gene: NA
J gene: TRBJ2-7
V gene: TRBV2

CDR3 protein: CASSLGQQTGELFF
CDR3 DNA: TGTGCCAGCAGCTTAGGACAGCAGACCGGGGAGCTGTTTTTT
clone size: NA
D gene: NA
J gene: TRBJ2-2
V gene: TRBV7-9

CDR3 protein: CASSLEKIGTDTQYF
CDR3 DNA: TGCGCCAGCAGCTTGGAGAAGATAGGCACAGATACGCAGTATTTT
clone size: NA
D gene: NA
J gene: TRBJ2-3
V gene: TRBV5-1

CDR3 protein: CASSYLDDSYEQYF
CDR3 DNA: TGTGCCAGCAGCTATTTGGACGACTCCTACGAGCAGTACTTC
clone size: NA
D gene: NA
J gene: TRBJ2-7
V gene: TRBV6-5

CDR3 protein: CASSRQGQGDSPLHF
CDR3 DNA: TGTGCCAGCAGCCGACAGGGACAGGGCGATTCACCCCTCCACTTT
clone size: NA
D gene: TRBD1
J gene: TRBJ1-6
V gene: TRBV7-9

CDR3 protein: CASSVLTGGEQYF
CDR3 DNA: TGTGCCAGCAGCGTTTTAACAGGGGGCGAGCAGTACTTC
clone size: NA
D gene: TRBD1
J gene: TRBJ2-7
V gene: TRBV9

CDR3 protein: CAISESGGGVQPQHF
CDR3 DNA: TGTGCCATCAGTGAGTCTGGGGGGGGCGTTCAGCCCCAGCATTTT
clone size: once
D gene: NA
J gene: TRBJ1-5
V gene: TRBV10-3

CDR3 protein: CASSYDRIFYEQYF
CDR3 DNA: TGTGCCAGCAGCTACGACAGAATCTTCTACGAGCAGTACTTC
clone size: NA
D gene: NA
J gene: TRBJ2-7
V gene: TRBV5-4

CDR3 protein: CASSQDLDRIPDGYTF
CDR3 DNA: TGTGCCAGCAGCCAAGATTTGGACAGAATACCGGATGGCTACACCTTC
clone size: NA
D gene: NA
J gene: TRBJ1-2
V gene: TRBV4-2

CDR3 protein: CASSEGRPSYNEQFF
CDR3 DNA: TGTGCCAGCAGTGAAGGGCGACCCTCCTACAATGAGCAGTTCTTC
clone size: NA
D gene: NA
J gene: TRBJ2-1
V gene: TRBV6-1

CDR3 protein: CAWSVGGSQETQYF
CDR3 DNA: TGTGCCTGGAGTGTAGGTGGGTCTCAAGAGACCCAGTACTTC
clone size: NA
D gene: NA
J gene: TRBJ2-5
V gene: TRBV30

CDR3 protein: CATSPPTGTGVGYTF
CDR3 DNA: TGTGCCACGTCCCCCCCCACCGGGACAGGGGTTGGCTACACCTTC
clone size: NA
D gene: TRBD1
J gene: TRBJ1-2
V gene: TRBV5-4

CDR3 protein: CASSPRVGAGEKLFF
CDR3 DNA: TGTGCCAGCTCACCACGAGTGGGGGCGGGTGAAAAACTGTTTTTT
clone size: large
D gene: NA
J gene: TRBJ1-4
V gene: TRBV18

CDR3 protein: CASSVEGVATNEKLFF
CDR3 DNA: TGTGCCAGCAGCGTAGAAGGAGTAGCAACTAATGAAAAACTGTTTTTT
clone size: NA
D gene: NA
J gene: TRBJ1-4
V gene: TRBV9

CDR3 protein: CAISEGETEAFF
CDR3 DNA: TGTGCCATCAGTGAGGGTGAGACTGAAGCTTTCTTT
clone size: few
D gene: NA
J gene: TRBJ1-1
V gene: TRBV10-3